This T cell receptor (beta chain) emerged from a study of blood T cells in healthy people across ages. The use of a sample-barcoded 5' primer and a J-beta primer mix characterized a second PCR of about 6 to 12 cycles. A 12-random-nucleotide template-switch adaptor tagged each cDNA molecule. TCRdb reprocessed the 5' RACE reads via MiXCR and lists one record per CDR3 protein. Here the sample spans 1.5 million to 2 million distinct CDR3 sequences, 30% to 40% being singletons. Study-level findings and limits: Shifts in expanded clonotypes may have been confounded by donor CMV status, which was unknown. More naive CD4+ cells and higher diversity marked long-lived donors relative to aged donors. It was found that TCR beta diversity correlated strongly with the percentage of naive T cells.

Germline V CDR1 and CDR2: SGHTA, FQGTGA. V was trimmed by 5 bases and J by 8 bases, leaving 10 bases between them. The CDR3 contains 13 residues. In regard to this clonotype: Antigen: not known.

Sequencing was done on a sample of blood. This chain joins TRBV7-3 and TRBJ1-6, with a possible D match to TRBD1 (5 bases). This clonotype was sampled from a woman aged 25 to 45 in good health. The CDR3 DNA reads TGTGCCAGCAGCATACCAGGGTATTCACCCCTCCACTTT. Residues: CASSIPGYSPLHF.